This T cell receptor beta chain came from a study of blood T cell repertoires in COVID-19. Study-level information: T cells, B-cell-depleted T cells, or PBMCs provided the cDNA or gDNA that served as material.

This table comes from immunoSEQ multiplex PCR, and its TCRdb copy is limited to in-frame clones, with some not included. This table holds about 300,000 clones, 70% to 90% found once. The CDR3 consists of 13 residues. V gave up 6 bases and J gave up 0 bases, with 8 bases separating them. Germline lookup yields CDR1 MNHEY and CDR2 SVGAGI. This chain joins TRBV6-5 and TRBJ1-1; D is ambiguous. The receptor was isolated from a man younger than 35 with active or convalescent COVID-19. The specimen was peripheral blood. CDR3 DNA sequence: TGTGCCAGCAGCCGGGTGCTGAACACTGAAGCTTTCTTT. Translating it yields CASSRVLNTEAFF.